This TCR beta chain is drawn from a study of early T cells in non-severe SARS-CoV-2 infection. General study points: The VDJdb matching leaned toward anti-spike CD8 responses and overlooked private and CD4 specificities.

V shed 3 bases, J shed 2 bases, and the junction held 9 bases outside the gene matches. Per the germline V gene, CDR1 is LNHDA and CDR2 is SQIVND (reference sequence). The CDR3 spans 16 residues. Unique molecular identifier tags were affixed to discrete cDNA molecules. TCRdb re-analysed the 5' RACE reads in MiXCR, keeping a single row per CDR3 protein. The sample records more than 75,000 distinct CDR3 sequences, 14% being singletons. This clonotype was detected ten times or more. Its antigen is not known. The sequence was collected from an adult who was a healthcare worker with PCR-confirmed SARS-CoV-2 infection or an uninfected control (not recorded which). The sample taken for sequencing was whole blood. The chain is built from TRBV19 and TRBJ2-7, with 8 nucleotides matching TRBD1. CDR3 loop: CASSIVVGTGTYEQYF. The CDR3 DNA is TGTGCCAGTAGTATCGTGGTGGGGACAGGCACCTACGAGCAGTACTTC.